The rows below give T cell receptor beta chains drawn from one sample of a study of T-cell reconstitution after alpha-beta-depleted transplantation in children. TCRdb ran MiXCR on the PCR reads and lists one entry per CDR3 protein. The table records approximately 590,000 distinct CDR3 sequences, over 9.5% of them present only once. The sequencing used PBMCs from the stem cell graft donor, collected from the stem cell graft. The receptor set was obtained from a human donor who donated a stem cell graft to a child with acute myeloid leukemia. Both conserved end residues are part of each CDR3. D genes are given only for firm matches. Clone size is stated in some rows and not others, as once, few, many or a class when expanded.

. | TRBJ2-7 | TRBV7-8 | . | CASSLVIGAPSYEQYF | TGTGCCAGCAGCTTAGTTATCGGTGCTCCGTCTTACGAGCAGTACTTC
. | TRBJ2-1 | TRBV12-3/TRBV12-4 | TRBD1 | CASSSHRGREQFF | TGTGCCAGCAGTTCCCACAGGGGGCGTGAGCAGTTCTTC
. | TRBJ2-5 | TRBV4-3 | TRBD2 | CASSQGGTSGSRETQYF | TGCGCCAGCAGCCAAGGAGGAACTAGCGGGTCCCGGGAGACCCAGTACTTC
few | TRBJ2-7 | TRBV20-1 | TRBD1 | CSAPPPGGNSYEQYF | TGCAGTGCCCCCCCCCCAGGGGGCAACTCCTACGAGCAGTACTTC
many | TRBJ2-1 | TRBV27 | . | CASSPFYNEQFF | TGTGCCAGCAGTCCCTTCTACAATGAGCAGTTCTTC
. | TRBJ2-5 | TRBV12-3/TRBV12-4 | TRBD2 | CASSPLLAGIETQYF | TGTGCCAGCAGTCCTTTGCTAGCGGGAATAGAGACCCAGTACTTC
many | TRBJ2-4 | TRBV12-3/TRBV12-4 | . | CASSFSDIQYF | TGTGCCAGCAGTTTTAGTGACATTCAGTACTTC
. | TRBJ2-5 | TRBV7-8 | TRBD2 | CASSLATSGRVGVQETQYF | TGTGCCAGCAGCTTAGCGACTAGCGGGAGGGTAGGAGTCCAAGAGACCCAGTACTTC
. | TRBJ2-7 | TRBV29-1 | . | CSVAGESTYEQYF | TGCAGCGTCGCCGGGGAATCCACCTACGAGCAGTACTTC
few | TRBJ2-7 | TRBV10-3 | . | CAIIPPSAYYEQYF | TGTGCCATCATACCGCCTAGCGCCTACTACGAGCAGTACTTC
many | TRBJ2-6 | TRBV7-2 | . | CASSLGQGQRANVLTF | TGTGCCAGCAGCTTAGGGCAGGGGCAACGGGCCAACGTCCTGACTTTC
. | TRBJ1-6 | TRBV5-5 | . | CASSLLVQVGVGSPLHF | TGTGCCAGCAGCTTGTTGGTCCAAGTGGGGGTAGGCTCACCCCTCCACTTT
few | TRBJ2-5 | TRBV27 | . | CASSLNRAQETQYF | TGTGCCAGCAGTCTCAACCGGGCCCAAGAGACCCAGTACTTC
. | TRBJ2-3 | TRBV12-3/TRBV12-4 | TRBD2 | CASIGVAGSTDTQYF | TGTGCCAGCATAGGGGTAGCGGGATCCACAGATACGCAGTATTTT
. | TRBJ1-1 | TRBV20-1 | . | CSARDPGRMFGERRAFF | TGCAGTGCTAGAGATCCAGGGCGAATGTTCGGGGAGCGGAGAGCTTTCTTT
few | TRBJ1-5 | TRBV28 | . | CASRINGEQPQHF | TGTGCCAGCAGGATAAACGGTGAACAGCCCCAGCATTTT
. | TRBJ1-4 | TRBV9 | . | CASSVEAQQGKLFF | TGTGCCAGCAGCGTAGAGGCTCAACAGGGAAAACTGTTTTTT
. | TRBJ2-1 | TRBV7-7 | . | CASSLRYSDNEQFF | TGTGCTAGCAGCCTCCGATACTCGGACAATGAGCAGTTCTTC
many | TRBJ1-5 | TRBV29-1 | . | CSVVGDSNQPQHF | TGCAGCGTCGTGGGTGATAGCAATCAGCCCCAGCATTTT
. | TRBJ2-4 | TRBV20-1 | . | CSARGRLGALDKNIQYF | TGCAGTGCTAGAGGAAGGCTGGGGGCGCTGGATAAAAACATTCAGTACTTC
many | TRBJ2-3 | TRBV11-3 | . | CASSRAGTQYF | TGTGCCAGCAGCCGGGCGGGTACGCAGTATTTT
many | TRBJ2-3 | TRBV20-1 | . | CSARSRGPTDTQYF | TGCAGTGCACGGTCCAGAGGGCCCACAGATACGCAGTATTTT
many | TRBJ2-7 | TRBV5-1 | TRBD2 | CASRPSGGPNEQYF | TGCGCCAGCAGACCTAGCGGGGGCCCCAACGAGCAGTACTTC
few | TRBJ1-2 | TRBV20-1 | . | CRPGQDGYTF | TGCAGGCCTGGACAAGATGGCTACACCTTC
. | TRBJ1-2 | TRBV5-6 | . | CASSWAPAPTGDLYGYTF | TGTGCCAGCAGCTGGGCCCCAGCCCCGACAGGAGACCTCTATGGCTACACCTTC
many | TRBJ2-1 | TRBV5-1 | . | CASSLRVGDNNEQFF | TGCGCCAGCAGCTTGAGAGTCGGGGATAACAATGAGCAGTTCTTC